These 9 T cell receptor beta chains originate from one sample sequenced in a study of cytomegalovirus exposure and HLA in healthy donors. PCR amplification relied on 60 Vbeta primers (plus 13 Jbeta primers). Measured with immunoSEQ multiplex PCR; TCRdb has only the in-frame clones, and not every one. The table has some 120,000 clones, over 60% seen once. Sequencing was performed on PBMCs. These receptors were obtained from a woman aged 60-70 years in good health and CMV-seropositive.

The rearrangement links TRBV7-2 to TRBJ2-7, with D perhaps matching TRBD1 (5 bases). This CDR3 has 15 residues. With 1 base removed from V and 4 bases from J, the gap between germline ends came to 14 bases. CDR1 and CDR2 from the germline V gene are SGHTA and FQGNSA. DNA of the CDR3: TGTGCCAGCAGCTTAGTGTCGGACACGCTGTACGAGCAGTACTTC. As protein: CASSLVSDTLYEQYF.

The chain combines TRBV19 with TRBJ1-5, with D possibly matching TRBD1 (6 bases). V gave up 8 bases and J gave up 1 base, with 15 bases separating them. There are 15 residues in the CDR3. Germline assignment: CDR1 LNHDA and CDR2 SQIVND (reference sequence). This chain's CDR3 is CASSTIQGSNQPQHF. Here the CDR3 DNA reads TGTGCCAGTTCCACGATACAGGGCAGCAATCAGCCCCAGCATTTT.

As DNA, the CDR3 is TGTGCCAGCAGCTTATCCGGGACAGGGGTCAATGAGCAGTTCTTC. The encoded protein is CASSLSGTGVNEQFF. V is TRBV7-2 and J is TRBJ2-1, with 10 bases lining up with TRBD1. The V gene's germline CDR1 is SGHTA and CDR2 FQGNSA. The J segment lost 6 bases and the V segment lost 2 bases, leaving 4 bases of the junction unmatched. This CDR3 contains 15 residues.

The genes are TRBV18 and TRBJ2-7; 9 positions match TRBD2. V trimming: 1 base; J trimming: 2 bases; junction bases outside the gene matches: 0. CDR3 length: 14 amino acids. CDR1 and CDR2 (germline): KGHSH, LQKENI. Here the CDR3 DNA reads TGTGCCAGCTCACCACTAGCGGGAGCCTACGAGCAGTACTTC. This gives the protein CASSPLAGAYEQYF.

The chain's CDR3 is CASSTGTTEAFF. In nucleotides, the CDR3 is TGTGCCAGCTCGACCGGGACAACTGAAGCTTTCTTT. This chain links TRBV7-2 with TRBJ1-1; D may be TRBD1 (6 bases). Germline V gene data show CDR1 as SGHTA and CDR2 as FQGNSA. The V end lost 8 bases, the J end lost 5 bases, and 12 bases lay between the germline ends. The CDR3 contains 12 residues.

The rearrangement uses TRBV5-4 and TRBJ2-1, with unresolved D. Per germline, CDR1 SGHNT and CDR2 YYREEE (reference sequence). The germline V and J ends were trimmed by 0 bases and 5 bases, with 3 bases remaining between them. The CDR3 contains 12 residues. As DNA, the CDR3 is TGTGCCAGCAGCTTGGTCGACAATGAGCAGTTCTTC. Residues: CASSLVDNEQFF.

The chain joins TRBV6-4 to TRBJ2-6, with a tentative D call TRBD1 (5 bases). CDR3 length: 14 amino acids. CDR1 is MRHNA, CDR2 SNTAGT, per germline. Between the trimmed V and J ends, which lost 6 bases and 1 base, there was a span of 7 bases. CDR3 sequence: CASSQGSGANVLTF. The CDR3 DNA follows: TGTGCCAGCAGCCAGGGTTCTGGGGCCAACGTCCTGACTTTC.

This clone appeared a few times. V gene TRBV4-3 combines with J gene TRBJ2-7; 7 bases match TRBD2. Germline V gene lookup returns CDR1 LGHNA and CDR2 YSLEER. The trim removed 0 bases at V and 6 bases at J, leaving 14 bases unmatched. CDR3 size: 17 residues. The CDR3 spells CASSQEPSRGGWAEQYF. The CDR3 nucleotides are TGCGCCAGCAGCCAAGAGCCTAGTAGGGGAGGGTGGGCCGAGCAGTACTTC.

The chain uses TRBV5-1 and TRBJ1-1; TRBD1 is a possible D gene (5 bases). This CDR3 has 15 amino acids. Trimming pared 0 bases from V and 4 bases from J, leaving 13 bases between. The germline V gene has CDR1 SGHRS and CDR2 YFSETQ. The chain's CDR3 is CASSLGAGFTTEAFF. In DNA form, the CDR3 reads TGCGCCAGCAGCTTGGGGGCAGGGTTCACCACTGAAGCTTTCTTT.